Listed here are 27 T cell receptor beta chains from one sample, sequenced in a study of blood T cell repertoires in COVID-19 (dated by TCRdb to 2020 to 2022). The method behind the library was the immunoSEQ multiplex PCR assay. TCRdb took this table from immuneACCESS and kept in-frame rearrangements with V and J called. Such tables lack part of the clones; where checked against another copy, unresolved V genes explain under half of the gap, and the rest is unexplained. Counted in this sample were about 62,000 clones; roughly 85% of them appeared once. Under 1.5% of the sample rests with the top ten. Sequencing was done on a sample of peripheral blood. These receptors were taken from a woman of 80 years or more with acute or convalescent COVID-19.

This chain's CDR3 is CASSQGGGNSGGSYEQYF. The CDR3, as DNA: TGCGCCAGCAGCCAAGGGGGAGGAAATTCAGGGGGGAGCTACGAGCAGTACTTC. The rearrangement links TRBV4-1 to TRBJ2-7, with D perhaps TRBD1 (7 bases). Trimming took 1 base from V and 3 from J, leaving 22 bases between them. Germline assignment: CDR1 MGHRA and CDR2 YSYEKL. The CDR3 loop spans 18 amino acids.

This clone was found once. The chain combines TRBV5-1 with TRBJ2-1; D uncertain. The V gene lost 0 bases and the J gene lost 0 bases, with 10 bases spanning the gap. The CDR3 is 16 amino acids. Germline V CDR1 and CDR2: SGHRS, YFSETQ. CDR3 region: CASSLGGTSSYNEQFF. The CDR3 DNA sequence: TGCGCCAGCAGCTTGGGCGGAACGAGCTCCTACAATGAGCAGTTCTTC.

The chain carries TRBV29-1 and TRBJ1-1; D is ambiguous. This CDR3 is built from 13 residues. The ends were cut back, 7 bases at V and 6 bases at J, with 18 bases in the middle. CDR1 SQVTM and CDR2 ANQGSEA come from the germline V gene. The CDR3 sequence is CSANPRYKSEAFF. CDR3 bases: TGCAGCGCAAACCCGCGGTACAAGTCTGAAGCTTTCTTT.

This chain connects TRBV18 to TRBJ1-2, with TRBD1 matching over 8 bases. Looked up from germline, CDR1 is KGHSH and CDR2 is LQKENI. Trimming cost V 5 bases and J 4 bases; bases outside gene matches: 6. There are 14 residues in the CDR3. In nucleotides, the CDR3 is TGTGCCAGCTCAGGGACAGGCCTCAGCTATGGCTACACCTTC. Translated: CASSGTGLSYGYTF.

This clone was seen only once. This chain uses TRBV19 with TRBJ2-1; D unclear. This CDR3 spans 13 amino acids. V was cut by 3 bases and J by 5 bases, with 8 bases left in between. Looked up from germline, CDR1 is LNHDA and CDR2 is SQIVND (reference sequence). CDR3 nucleotide sequence: TGTGCCAGTAGTATTCAGGCCCACAATGAGCAGTTCTTC. Translating gives CASSIQAHNEQFF.

The chain combines TRBV24-1 with TRBJ2-1; TRBD2 aligns across 10 bases. Germline V gene data show CDR1 as KGHDR and CDR2 as SFDVKD. Trimming took 4 bases from V and 6 from J; bases not matched to a gene: 8. This CDR3 has 16 amino acids. The CDR3 protein is CATSDRSGGPLNEQFF. The CDR3 nucleotides read TGTGCCACCAGTGACCGTAGCGGGGGGCCCCTCAATGAGCAGTTCTTC.

V usage is TRBV7-3 and J usage is TRBJ1-1; 7 bases fit TRBD1. V lost 3 bases to trimming and J lost 4 bases; unmatched junction nucleotides: 8. The CDR3 loop spans 15 amino acids. Germline CDR1 SGHTA, CDR2 FQGTGA. CDR3 amino acids: CASSLDYRGVTEAFF. The CDR3 region has the DNA TGTGCCAGCAGCTTGGACTACAGGGGAGTCACTGAAGCTTTCTTT.

J is TRBJ1-1 and V is TRBV28; possibly TRBD1 for D (5 bases). V gave up 8 bases and J gave up 3 bases, with 16 bases separating them. Germline CDR1 reads MDHEN; CDR2 reads SYDVKM. CDR3 length equals 14 residues. CDR3 sequence (DNA): TGTGCCAGCGCTCCGGGACTCCTGCACACTGAAGCTTTCTTT. It translates to CASAPGLLHTEAFF.

The chain joins TRBV30 to TRBJ1-2, with D perhaps matching TRBD1 (6 bases). The CDR3 contains 12 residues. Germline V gene lookup returns CDR1 GTSNPN and CDR2 SVGIG (reference sequence). V dropped 1 base and J dropped 8 bases, with 11 bases sitting between them. CDR3 DNA: TGTGCCTGGAGTGGGACAGATTTGGGCTACACCTTC. Translated: CAWSGTDLGYTF.

The V call is TRBV30, the J call TRBJ1-6; no clear D gene. The CDR3 totals 18 residues. Per germline, CDR1 GTSNPN and CDR2 SVGIG (reference sequence). The V end was cut by 0 bases, the J end by 0 bases, with 15 bases between. The CDR3 spells CAWSVSALGGSYNSPLHF. Written as DNA, the CDR3 is TGTGCCTGGAGTGTATCGGCTTTGGGAGGCTCCTATAATTCACCCCTCCACTTT.

The chain couples TRBV24-1 to TRBJ2-3, with 7 positions matching TRBD1. With 4 bases clipped from V and 0 bases from J, the junction kept 6 bases outside the gene matches. Germline V lookup: CDR1 KGHDR, CDR2 SFDVKD. The CDR3 is 16 amino acids. This chain's CDR3 is CATSEPTGSSTDTQYF. CDR3 coding DNA: TGTGCCACCAGTGAGCCGACAGGGTCGAGCACAGATACGCAGTATTTT.

This clone was seen only a few times. The chain has TRBV28 and TRBJ2-7, with D uncertain. Trimming stripped 5 bases from V and 6 bases from J, with 11 bases between. CDR3 size: 12 residues. CDR1 is MDHEN, CDR2 SYDVKM, per germline. The DNA of the CDR3 is TGTGCCAGCAGTACCTTGTCCGGCGAGCAGTACTTC. Its protein product is CASSTLSGEQYF.

The J gene is TRBJ2-5, the V gene TRBV4-2; tentative D call: TRBD2 (6 bases). CDR3 size: 16 residues. Between the trimmed V and J ends, which lost 0 bases and 3 bases, there was a span of 14 bases. The V gene's germline CDR1 is LGHNA and CDR2 YNFKEQ. CDR3 nucleotides: TGTGCCAGCAGCCAAGAGGTGGGCAGGGAGGAAGAGACCCAGTACTTC. It codes for CASSQEVGREEETQYF.

The rearrangement uses TRBV18 and TRBJ2-6, with a possible D match to TRBD2 (6 bases). The ends were cut back, 0 bases at V and 4 bases at J, with 13 bases in the middle. The CDR3 runs to 17 residues. CDR1 KGHSH and CDR2 LQKENI come from the germline V gene. CDR3 in DNA: TGTGCCAGCTCACCACCTGTCGGAGGGCCCGGGGCCAACGTCCTGACTTTC. Protein product: CASSPPVGGPGANVLTF.

The chain combines TRBV9 with TRBJ2-3, with 13 positions matching TRBD2. Germline CDR1 and CDR2: SGDLS and YYNGEE. This CDR3 contains 15 residues. With V trimmed by 4 bases and J by 1 base, 0 bases remained unmatched. CDR3 loop: CASSTSGRGTDTQYF. CDR3 in DNA: TGTGCCAGCAGCACTAGCGGGAGGGGCACAGATACGCAGTATTTT.

This clone was seen just once. The chain has TRBV5-8 and TRBJ2-2, with D possibly being TRBD2 (7 bases). The germline V and J ends were trimmed by 4 bases and 6 bases, with 19 bases remaining between them. This CDR3 contains 16 residues. The germline V gene has CDR1 SGHTS and CDR2 YDEGEE. The CDR3 reads CASSIFRGAIAGELFF. As DNA, the CDR3 is TGTGCCAGCAGCATTTTTCGGGGGGCTATTGCCGGGGAGCTGTTTTTT. Looking up the rest from reference TRBV5-8 and TRBJ2-2 gives the full variable domain: EAGVTQSPTHLIKTRGQQATLRCSPISGHTSVYWYQQALGLGLQFLLWYDEGEERNRGNFPPRFSGRQFPNYSSELNVNALELEDSALYLCASSIFRGAIAGELFFGEGSRLTVL.

The gene calls are TRBV5-1 and TRBJ2-7; 8 nucleotides agree with TRBD1. The V gene's germline CDR1 is SGHRS and CDR2 YFSETQ. Trimming cost V 4 bases and J 7 bases; bases outside gene matches: 13. This CDR3 contains 15 residues. CDR3 amino acids: CASSVEGQGIGEQYF. The DNA of the CDR3 is TGCGCCAGCAGCGTGGAAGGACAGGGAATTGGTGAGCAGTACTTC.

The CDR3 DNA follows: TGTGCCAGCAGTTTAGGAGGGGGCCGTAACGAGCAGTACTTC. It codes for CASSLGGGRNEQYF. This chain connects TRBV28 to TRBJ2-7; D possibly corresponds to TRBD1 (7 bases). The ends were cut back, 2 bases at V and 5 bases at J, with 13 bases in the middle. The CDR3 has 14 residues. CDR1 MDHEN and CDR2 SYDVKM come from the germline V gene.

V usage is TRBV7-3 and J usage is TRBJ1-2; D is perhaps TRBD1 (5 bases). The germline V gene has CDR1 SGHTA and CDR2 FQGTGA. V was cut by 1 base and J by 7 bases, with 19 bases left in between. The CDR3 consists of 16 residues. The CDR3 is CASSLNGRGLPGGYTF. For the CDR3, the DNA is TGTGCCAGCAGCTTAAACGGACGGGGGTTGCCGGGTGGCTACACCTTC. The full variable domain, rest sourced from reference TRBV7-3 and TRBJ1-2, is GAGVSQTPSNKVTEKGKYVELRCDPISGHTALYWYRQSLGQGPEFLIYFQGTGAADDSGLPNDRFFAVRPEGSVSTLKIQRTERGDSAVYLCASSLNGRGLPGGYTFGSGTRLTVV.

A few counts support this clone. This chain uses TRBV15 with TRBJ1-2, with 8 bases lining up with TRBD1. Trimming at V came to 1 base and at J to 8 bases, leaving 9 bases not matched to a gene. CDR1 and CDR2 (germline): LNHNV, YYDKDF (reference sequence). The CDR3 totals 15 residues. CDR3 sequence: CATSRGDRGLEGYTF. CDR3 DNA sequence: TGTGCCACCAGCAGAGGCGACAGGGGACTGGAGGGCTACACCTTC. The full variable domain, completed using reference TRBV15 and TRBJ1-2, is DAMVIQNPRYQVTQFGKPVTLSCSQTLNHNVMYWYQQKSSQAPKLLFHYYDKDFNNEADTPDNFQSRRPNTSFCFLDIRSPGLGDTAMYLCATSRGDRGLEGYTFGSGTRLTVV.

This chain uses TRBV5-1 with TRBJ1-1, with TRBD1 identical over 8 bases. V lost 1 base to trimming and J lost 0 bases; unmatched junction nucleotides: 5. The germline CDR1 and CDR2 sequences are SGHRS and YFSETQ. The CDR3 runs to 16 residues. The CDR3 loop reads CASSLQGAPMNTEAFF. The CDR3 nucleotides read TGCGCCAGCAGCTTGCAGGGGGCTCCTATGAACACTGAAGCTTTCTTT.

The J gene is TRBJ1-1, the V gene TRBV28; 8 nucleotides line up with TRBD1. CDR1 is MDHEN, CDR2 SYDVKM, per germline. The CDR3 totals 16 residues. V was clipped by 3 bases and J by 4 bases; unmatched bases: 10. CDR3 DNA sequence: TGTGCCAGCAGTTTCGGAGACAGGGGATTAGGCACTGAAGCTTTCTTT. Protein product: CASSFGDRGLGTEAFF.

This chain connects TRBV6-2 or TRBV6-3 to TRBJ1-1; 10 bases line up with TRBD1. J was trimmed by 5 bases and V by 5 bases; bases with no gene match: 11. The CDR3 has 16 residues. Germline values: CDR1 MNHEY, CDR2 SVGEGT. CDR3: CASSRDRGSRGTEAFF. Written as DNA, the CDR3 is TGTGCCAGCAGTCGGGACAGGGGATCGAGAGGAACTGAAGCTTTCTTT.

The rearrangement links TRBV28 to TRBJ2-7; the D gene is possibly TRBD1 (6 bases). Germline-derived CDR1 and CDR2 are MDHEN and SYDVKM. There are 15 residues in the CDR3. Trimming removed 5 bases from V and 5 bases from J, with 19 bases in between. CDR3 bases: TGTGCCAGCAGTGGGGGCGTGGGGGCGCGCCACGAGCAGTACTTC. Translating it yields CASSGGVGARHEQYF. Full variable domain (rest looked up from reference TRBV28 and TRBJ2-7): DVKVTQSSRYLVKRTGEKVFLECVQDMDHENMFWYRQDPGLGLRLIYFSYDVKMKEKGDIPEGYSVSREKKERFSLILESASTNQTSMYLCASSGGVGARHEQYFGPGTRLTVT.

V gene TRBV7-9 combines with J gene TRBJ2-1; 10 bases fit TRBD2. This CDR3 is 16 amino acids long. Germline CDR1 SEHNR, CDR2 FQNEAQ (reference sequence). The V and J ends lost 2 bases and 7 bases, in that order; junction bases with no gene match: 8. The CDR3 sequence: CASSLTVSSGGNEQFF. The DNA for the CDR3 is TGTGCCAGCAGCTTAACCGTCTCTAGCGGGGGAAATGAGCAGTTCTTC.

This chain joins TRBV28 and TRBJ2-7; 8 bases match TRBD2. The CDR3 has 14 amino acids. Germline V gene data show CDR1 as MDHEN and CDR2 as SYDVKM. V gave up 8 bases and J gave up 5 bases; unmatched junction bases: 11. This chain's CDR3 is CASCLSGNRNEQYF. In nucleotides, the CDR3 is TGTGCCAGCTGCCTTAGCGGGAATAGGAACGAGCAGTACTTC.

V and J are TRBV29-1 and TRBJ2-3; 8 nucleotides agree with TRBD1. V lost 7 bases, J lost 5 bases, and 8 bases stayed unmatched. The CDR3 sequence is 13 residues long. Germline loops: CDR1 SQVTM, CDR2 ANQGSEA. CDR3 DNA: TGCAGCGGACGGACAGGGTATGGAGATACGCAGTATTTT. Translated: CSGRTGYGDTQYF.